This passage covers 22 T cell receptor beta chains from one sample sequenced in a study of CD8+ T cells in alopecia areata. As to treatment: oral pan-JAK inhibitor, 5-10 mg twice daily. Extracted RNA was reverse transcribed, and the resulting cDNA served as sequencing template. Repertoires were generated with immunoSEQ multiplex PCR, while TCRdb's copy carries only in-frame clones and drops some. The repertoire includes 70,000 or so clones, approximately 30% of them detected once, and 15% sits in the top ten. This material consisted of CD8+ T cells sorted from blood, taken at week 4, from a patient treated with tofacitinib. Receptors were obtained from a human donor with alopecia areata.

The chain couples TRBV28 to TRBJ1-2; D not certain. This CDR3 is built from 11 residues. V lost 4 bases, J lost 8 bases, and 8 bases lay in between. CDR1 and CDR2 (germline): MDHEN, SYDVKM. The CDR3 protein is CASSYVGGYTF. The CDR3 bases are TGTGCCAGCAGTTATGTGGGGGGCTACACCTTC.

V and J are TRBV30 and TRBJ2-7; D might be TRBD2 (5 bases). The CDR3 has 13 residues. The V end was cut by 4 bases, the J end by 5 bases, with 15 bases between. Germline V CDR1 and CDR2: GTSNPN, SVGIG (reference sequence). The CDR3 coding sequence is TGTGCCTGGAATACCCAACGGGGTAACGAGCAGTACTTC. This encodes CAWNTQRGNEQYF.

V usage is TRBV7-9 and J usage is TRBJ2-1; 9 nucleotides agree with TRBD2. V lost 2 bases, J lost 0 bases, and 2 bases stayed unmatched. This CDR3 spans 16 amino acids. CDR1 is SEHNR, CDR2 FQNEAQ, per germline (reference sequence). CDR3 sequence (DNA): TGTGCCAGCAGCTTATTTAGCGGGAGCTCCTACAATGAGCAGTTCTTC. Protein product: CASSLFSGSSYNEQFF.

This clone was detected a few times. The J gene is TRBJ1-4, the V gene TRBV7-8, with D perhaps TRBD1 (5 bases). Germline-derived CDR1 and CDR2 are SGHVS and FQNEAQ. V lost 1 base and J lost 8, with 14 bases in between. The CDR3 is 15 amino acids. The CDR3 sequence: CASSLVGTLGEKLFF. CDR3 DNA: TGTGCCAGCAGCTTAGTCGGGACCTTGGGGGAAAAACTGTTTTTT.

This clone was counted at least ten times. The chain couples TRBV7-9 to TRBJ2-3; TRBD2 matches 13 bases. The CDR3 sequence is 16 residues long. V was pared by 1 base and J by 5 bases, with 3 bases of the junction left unmatched. CDR1 and CDR2 (germline): SEHNR, FQNEAQ (reference sequence). The CDR3 DNA follows: TGTGCCAGCAGCTTAGACGGACTAGCGGGAGTAGATACGCAGTATTTT. Residues: CASSLDGLAGVDTQYF.

The V and J genes are TRBV6-1 and TRBJ2-1; 8 bases line up with TRBD1. V was pared by 6 bases and J by 5 bases, with 9 bases of the junction left unmatched. Germline lookup yields CDR1 MNHNS and CDR2 SASEGT. The CDR3 runs 15 residues. As DNA, the CDR3 is TGTGCCAGCAGCACCCCGGGACAGGCAGACAATGAGCAGTTCTTC. The encoded protein is CASSTPGQADNEQFF.

This clone showed up just a few times. V usage is TRBV29-1 and J usage is TRBJ2-7; D uncertain. V was shortened by 7 bases and J by 4 bases, with 17 bases between the two germline ends. Germline V gene lookup returns CDR1 SQVTM and CDR2 ANQGSEA. The CDR3 totals 13 residues. CDR3 residues: CSAFSSEKYEQYF. In DNA form, the CDR3 reads TGCAGCGCCTTCTCGAGCGAAAAATACGAGCAGTACTTC.

Details on this clone: The same CDR3 can be traced to other DNA sequences in this sample. This rearrangement joins TRBV11-2 to TRBJ1-1; D gene uncertain. V shed 3 bases and J shed 0 bases, with 5 bases lying between them. Germline V gene lookup returns CDR1 SGHAT and CDR2 FQNNGV. This CDR3 spans 13 amino acids. The CDR3 DNA is TGTGCCAGCAGCTTGAGTATGAACACTGAAGCTTTCTTT. This sequence encodes CASSLSMNTEAFF.

On this clone itself: Other DNA sequences in this sample translate to the same CDR3. V and J are TRBV29-1 and TRBJ2-1; no clear D gene. Between the trimmed V and J ends, which lost 2 bases and 5 bases, there was a span of 4 bases. The CDR3 runs to 11 residues. Germline values: CDR1 SQVTM, CDR2 ANQGSEA. The CDR3 DNA reads TGCAGCGTTGAACTGCACAATGAGCAGTTCTTC. Encoded protein: CSVELHNEQFF.

CDR3 sequence (DNA): TGCAGCGCCAGGAAGACAGGGGGAGAGGAACTGTTTTTT. It yields the protein CSARKTGGEELFF. The genes are TRBV29-1 and TRBJ1-4; 9 bases fit TRBD1. The V segment lost 7 bases and the J segment 12 bases; nucleotides outside the gene matches: 12. Germline CDR1 and CDR2: SQVTM and ANQGSEA. The CDR3 contains 13 residues.

Comment on this clone: Other DNA sequences in the sample encode the same CDR3. V is TRBV29-1 and J is TRBJ2-2; no reliable D call. The V end was cut by 4 bases, the J end by 1 base, with 7 bases between. The CDR3 spans 13 residues. Germline V CDR1 and CDR2: SQVTM, ANQGSEA. CDR3 sequence (DNA): TGCAGCGTTGTCCGCCAGAACACCGGGGAGCTGTTTTTT. Translating gives CSVVRQNTGELFF.

This clone was counted ten times or more. The chain couples TRBV7-8 to TRBJ2-3; perhaps TRBD2 as D (6 bases). The CDR3 has 14 residues. The germline CDR1 and CDR2 sequences are SGHVS and FQNEAQ. The V and J ends lost 0 bases and 6 bases respectively, with 10 bases between them. The DNA of the CDR3 is TGTGCCAGCAGCTTAGCCAGCGGGCTTGATACGCAGTATTTT. Protein sequence: CASSLASGLDTQYF.

This clone turned up a few times. The V gene is TRBV30, the J gene TRBJ2-1; 10 bases are shared with TRBD2. This CDR3 comprises 14 residues. Germline CDR1 and CDR2: GTSNPN and SVGIG (reference sequence). V was pared by 4 bases and J by 8 bases, with 8 bases of the junction left unmatched. The DNA of the CDR3 is TGTGCCTGGATTGGACTAGCGGTGACCGATGAGCAGTTCTTC. It encodes CAWIGLAVTDEQFF.

This clone was picked up a small number of times. The gene calls are TRBV15 and TRBJ1-1; D is unresolved. This CDR3 spans 11 amino acids. The V end was cut by 1 base, the J end by 7 bases, with 4 bases between. Germline V gives CDR1 LNHNV, CDR2 YYDKDF (reference sequence). The CDR3 region has the DNA TGTGCCACCAGCAGAGCGGGTGAAGCTTTCTTT. Translated, it gives CATSRAGEAFF.

V is TRBV25-1 and J is TRBJ2-7; the match to TRBD2 covers 8 bases. The CDR3 runs 14 residues. The V and J ends lost 5 bases and 2 bases, in that order; junction bases with no gene match: 5. Germline lookup yields CDR1 MGHDK and CDR2 SYGVNS. CDR3 sequence (DNA): TGTGCCAGCAGTCCCCGGGGGGGGGCCTACGAGCAGTACTTC. This codes for CASSPRGGAYEQYF.

This clone was detected a few times. V and J are TRBV29-1 and TRBJ1-3; perhaps TRBD1 as D (5 bases). Germline V gives CDR1 SQVTM, CDR2 ANQGSEA. The CDR3 is 14 amino acids. V lost 5 bases, J lost 4 bases, and 15 bases lay in between. The CDR3 sequence is CSVKPTARGNTIYF. CDR3 bases: TGCAGCGTTAAACCGACAGCGCGCGGAAACACCATATATTTT.

This clone has ten or more counts. The gene calls are TRBV19 and TRBJ2-1, with unresolved D. Germline CDR1 LNHDA, CDR2 SQIVND (reference sequence). Trimming stripped 7 bases from V and 0 bases from J, with 13 bases between. CDR3 length: 15 amino acids. For the CDR3, the DNA is TGTGCCAGTACTACGGGCCTCAGCTCCTACAATGAGCAGTTCTTC. The encoded protein is CASTTGLSSYNEQFF.

The chain has TRBV7-9 and TRBJ2-1, with 14 bases matching TRBD2. CDR1 and CDR2 from the germline V gene are SEHNR and FQNEAQ (reference sequence). J gave up 9 bases and V 5 bases, and 9 bases lay outside the gene matches. CDR3 length: 16 residues. CDR3 in amino acids: CASSRLGTSGSPEQFF. The CDR3, as DNA: TGTGCCAGCAGCCGTCTGGGGACTAGCGGGAGTCCTGAGCAGTTCTTC.

This clone occurred many times. This CDR3 is also generated by other DNA sequences in the sample. The chain combines TRBV27 with TRBJ2-7; D might be TRBD2 (6 bases). CDR1 and CDR2 from the germline V gene are MNHEY and SMNVEV (reference sequence). Trimming removed 5 bases at V and 3 bases at J, with 17 bases between. This CDR3 has 15 amino acids. CDR3 sequence reads: CASSGVGGIGYEQYF. Written as DNA, the CDR3 is TGTGCCAGCAGTGGGGTTGGAGGGATTGGCTACGAGCAGTACTTC.

This clone occurred a few times. This chain joins TRBV7-2 and TRBJ2-1, with 9 positions matching TRBD2. Germline V gene sequence: CDR1 SGHTA, CDR2 FQGNSA. This CDR3 has 16 amino acids. Unmatched junction bases numbered 9, after V lost 1 base and J lost 8 bases. This chain's CDR3 is CASSLGLAGLRDEQFF. The DNA of the CDR3 is TGTGCCAGCAGCTTAGGGCTAGCGGGATTGCGGGATGAGCAGTTCTTC.

The gene calls are TRBV5-6 and TRBJ1-1, with a weak D call TRBD1 (6 bases). The V gene's germline CDR1 is SGHDT and CDR2 YYEEEE. The CDR3 has 12 amino acids. Trimming removed 5 bases at V and 7 bases at J, with 12 bases between. This chain's CDR3 is CASRTGRDEAFF. CDR3 coding DNA: TGTGCCAGCAGGACAGGAAGGGATGAAGCTTTCTTT. The whole variable domain, remainder taken from reference TRBV5-6 and TRBJ1-1, is DAGVTQSPTHLIKTRGQQVTLRCSPKSGHDTVSWYQQALGQGPQFIFQYYEEEERQRGNFPDRFSGHQFPNYSSELNVNALLLGDSALYLCASRTGRDEAFFGQGTRLTVV.

The chain has TRBV5-1 and TRBJ2-7, with D possibly being TRBD1 (6 bases). Germline V lookup: CDR1 SGHRS, CDR2 YFSETQ. The CDR3 totals 16 residues. V gave up 1 base and J gave up 0 bases, with 14 bases separating them. This chain's CDR3 is CASSLYGQSSSYEQYF. The DNA of the CDR3 is TGCGCCAGCAGCTTGTACGGACAGTCTAGCTCCTACGAGCAGTACTTC.